One T cell receptor (beta chain) is described in this entry. Repertoires were generated with immunoSEQ multiplex PCR, while TCRdb's copy carries only in-frame clones and drops some. The profile shows around 700,000 clones, roughly 70% of them singletons. The germline V and J ends were trimmed by 6 bases and 5 bases, with 21 bases remaining between them. The CDR3 is made up of 16 amino acids. In germline, CDR1 is MDHEN, CDR2 SYDVKM. This record belongs to a study of shared clonotypes between healthy human individuals. The sequenced material came from memory CD4+ T cells sorted from blood. This sample's subset: CD45RA-negative fraction. V and J are TRBV28 and TRBJ2-3, with unresolved D. The source of this sequence is a woman in her twenties or thirties in good health. CDR3 DNA sequence: TGTGCCAGCAGCCCCCCTGGAGTCGGCGCACAAGATACGCAGTATTTT. It specifies CASSPPGVGAQDTQYF.